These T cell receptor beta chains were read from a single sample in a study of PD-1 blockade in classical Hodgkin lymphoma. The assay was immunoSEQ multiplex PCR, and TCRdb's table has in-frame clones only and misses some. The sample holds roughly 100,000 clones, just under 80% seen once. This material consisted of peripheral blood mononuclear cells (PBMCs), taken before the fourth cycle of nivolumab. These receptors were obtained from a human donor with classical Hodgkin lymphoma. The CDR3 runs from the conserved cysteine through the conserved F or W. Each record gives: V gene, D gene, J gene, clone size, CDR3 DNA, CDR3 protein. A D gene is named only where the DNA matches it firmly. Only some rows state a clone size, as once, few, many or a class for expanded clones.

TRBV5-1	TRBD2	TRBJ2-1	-	TGCGCCAGCAACAACGGACTAGCGGGACCCTACAATGAGCAGTTCTTC	CASNNGLAGPYNEQFF
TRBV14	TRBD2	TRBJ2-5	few	TGTGCCAGCAGCCACGCCCTGGGGGGGGTTCAAGAGACCCAGTACTTC	CASSHALGGVQETQYF
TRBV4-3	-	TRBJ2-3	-	TGCGCCAGCAGCCAAAGGCGGAGAAGCACAGATACGCAGTATTTT	CASSQRRRSTDTQYF
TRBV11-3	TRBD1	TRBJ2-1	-	TGTGCCAGCGGGACAGGAAGGCTCAATGAGCAGTTCTTC	CASGTGRLNEQFF
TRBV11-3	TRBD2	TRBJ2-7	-	TGTGCCAGCAGCTTGGGGCTATTGGCGGGAGCTACCTACGAGCAGTACTTC	CASSLGLLAGATYEQYF
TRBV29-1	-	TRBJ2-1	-	TGCAGCGTTGACATGTTAGCTGCCGGGTTCGAGCAGTTCTTC	CSVDMLAAGFEQFF
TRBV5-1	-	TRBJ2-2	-	TGCGCCAGCAGCTTTAGCCCCCAGGAGACCGGGGAGCTGTTTTTT	CASSFSPQETGELFF
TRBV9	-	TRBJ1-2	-	TGTGCCAGCAGCTCAGGGATAGGGGCCTATGGCTACACCTTC	CASSSGIGAYGYTF
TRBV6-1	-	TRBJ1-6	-	TGTGCCAGCAGTGAAGCGCGGAGATACCGGGGTTCACCCCTCCACTTT	CASSEARRYRGSPLHF
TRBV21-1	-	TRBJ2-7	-	TGTGCCAGCAGCAAAGAAGGGGTCGGGCAGGGGGGATGCGAGCAGTACTTC	CASSKEGVGQGGCEQYF
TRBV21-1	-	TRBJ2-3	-	TGTGCCAGCCCACACGCCTACAGGGGTGATACGCAGTATTTT	CASPHAYRGDTQYF
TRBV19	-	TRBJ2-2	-	TGTGCCAGTAGTATCGGTTCTTCCCCCACCGGGGAGCTGTTTTTT	CASSIGSSPTGELFF
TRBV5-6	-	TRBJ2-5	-	TGTGCCAGCAGCTTTGGTGGGGCAGAGACCCAGTACTTC	CASSFGGAETQYF
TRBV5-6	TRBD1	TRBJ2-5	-	TGTGCCAGCAGCTTGTTGGGACAGGGGTTAATCGAGACCCAGTACTTC	CASSLLGQGLIETQYF
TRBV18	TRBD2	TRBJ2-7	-	TGTGCCAGCTCACCAATGGCGGGGGGCCGGTTCAGGAGCTCCTACGAGCAGTACTTC	CASSPMAGGRFRSSYEQYF
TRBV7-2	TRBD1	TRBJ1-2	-	TGTGCCAGCAGCTTAGCGCAGGGACAGGGGTATGGCTACACCTTC	CASSLAQGQGYGYTF
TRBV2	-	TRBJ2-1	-	TGTGCCAGCAGTGAAGCGAGGGTGGGGGGATACAATGAGCAGTTCTTC	CASSEARVGGYNEQFF
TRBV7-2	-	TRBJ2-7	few	TGTGCCAGCAGCTTCAGCTCCTACGAGCAGTACTTC	CASSFSSYEQYF
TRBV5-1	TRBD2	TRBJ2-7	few	TGCGCCAGCAGCTTGGAGGGACTAGCGGGGGGCCCACCCTACGAGCAGTACTTC	CASSLEGLAGGPPYEQYF
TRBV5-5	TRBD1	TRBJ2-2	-	TGTGCCAGCAGCCGACAGGGGGCCGGTACCGGGGAGCTGTTTTTT	CASSRQGAGTGELFF
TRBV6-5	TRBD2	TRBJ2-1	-	TGTGCCAGCAGTTCAGCAGCGGGGGGGCTGGATGAGCAGTTCTTC	CASSSAAGGLDEQFF
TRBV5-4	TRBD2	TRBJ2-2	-	TGTGCCAGCAGCTTAGCGGGAGGGCCGAACACCGGGGAGCTGTTTTTT	CASSLAGGPNTGELFF
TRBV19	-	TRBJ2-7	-	TGTGCCAAAAAAAGGGGACCCTACGAGCAGTACTTC	CAKKRGPYEQYF
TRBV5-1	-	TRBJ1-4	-	TGCGCCAGCAGCTTTGGTTTGGGTTACAAGGGAGATGAAAAACTGTTTTTT	CASSFGLGYKGDEKLFF
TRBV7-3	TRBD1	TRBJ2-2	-	TGTGCCAGCAGTCGACAGGGGGCTCCCGGGGAGCTGTTTTTT	CASSRQGAPGELFF
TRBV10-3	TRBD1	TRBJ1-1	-	TGTGCCATCAGTGTGGGACAGACGAACACTGAAGCTTTCTTT	CAISVGQTNTEAFF
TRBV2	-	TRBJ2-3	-	TGTGCCAGCAGTGTATGGCGGGGGCCTCAGTATTTT	CASSVWRGPQYF
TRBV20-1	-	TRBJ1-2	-	TGCAGTGCTCTTGGACCGGCGGGCTACACCTTC	CSALGPAGYTF
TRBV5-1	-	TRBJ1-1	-	TGCGCCAGCGGAACAGGGTCGTGGAACACTGAAGCTTTCTTT	CASGTGSWNTEAFF
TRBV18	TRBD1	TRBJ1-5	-	TGTGCCAGCTCACCCCGGGACAGCCCACAGGGCCAGCATTTT	CASSPRDSPQGQHF
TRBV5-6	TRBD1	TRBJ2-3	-	TGTGCCAGCAGCCAAATCTCATTTAGGACAGGGTGGGCGACAGATACGCAGTATTTT	CASSQISFRTGWATDTQYF
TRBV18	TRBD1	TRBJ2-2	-	TGTGCCAGCTCACCAAACCGGGACAGGGTAACCGGGGAGCTGTTTTTT	CASSPNRDRVTGELFF
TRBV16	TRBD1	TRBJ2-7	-	TGTGCCAGCAGCCAATCTGGGCAGGGGGCCCACGAGCAGTACTTC	CASSQSGQGAHEQYF
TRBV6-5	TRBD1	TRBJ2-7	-	TGTGCCAGCAGCCGGGACAGGGTCGTCGAGCAGTACTTC	CASSRDRVVEQYF
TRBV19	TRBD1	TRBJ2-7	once	TGTGCCAGTAGTCCCAGGGGGCGCGCAGGTGAAGAGCAGTACTTC	CASSPRGRAGEEQYF
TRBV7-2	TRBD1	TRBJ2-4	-	TGTGCCAGCAGCTCGGACAGGGGGCGGGAAAACATTCAGTACTTC	CASSSDRGRENIQYF
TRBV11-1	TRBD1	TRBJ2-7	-	TGTGCCAGCAGCTTGCCGGGACAGATCTACGAGCAGTACTTC	CASSLPGQIYEQYF